One sample yielded the 10 T cell receptor beta chains listed below, sequenced in a study of cytomegalovirus exposure and HLA in healthy donors. With 60 Vbeta and 13 Jbeta primers, the PCR was carried out. Data came from immunoSEQ multiplex PCR; TCRdb stores just in-frame clones and leaves some out. Of about 300,000 clones in the sample, 80% to 90% were seen once. Sequenced material: PBMCs. The source is a man aged 35-49 years in good health and CMV-seropositive.

The DNA of the CDR3 is TGTGCCAGCAGTGAATCCGGCAGGGGGCGCGAGGAGACCCAGTACTTC. Protein sequence: CASSESGRGREETQYF. The chain recombines TRBV2 with TRBJ2-5; TRBD1 matches 8 bases. The V segment lost 2 bases and the J segment 5 bases; nucleotides outside the gene matches: 10. The germline V gene encodes CDR1 SNHLY and CDR2 FYNNEI. This CDR3 is built from 16 residues. Full variable domain (rest looked up from reference TRBV2 and TRBJ2-5): EPEVTQTPSHQVTQMGQEVILRCVPISNHLYFYWYRQILGQKVEFLVSFYNNEISEKSEIFDDQFSVERPDGSNFTLKIRSTKLEDSAMYFCASSESGRGREETQYFGPGTRLLVL.

The V call is TRBV30, the J call TRBJ2-5; 8 bases line up with TRBD2. Germline CDR1 reads GTSNPN; CDR2 reads SVGIG (reference sequence). The CDR3 consists of 14 residues. V lost 6 bases and J lost 2; bases outside the gene matches: 8. CDR3 in amino acids: CACITSGAQETQYF. The CDR3 coding sequence is TGTGCCTGTATCACTAGCGGAGCTCAAGAGACCCAGTACTTC. The entire variable domain, with the rest obtained from reference TRBV30 and TRBJ2-5, is as follows: SQTIHQWPATLVQPVGSPLSLECTVEGTSNPNLYWYRQAAGRGLQLLFYSVGIGQISSEVPQNLSASRPQDRQFILSSKKLLLSDSGFYLCACITSGAQETQYFGPGTRLLVL.

The chain uses TRBV14 and TRBJ2-1; tentative D call: TRBD2 (6 bases). Per the germline V gene, CDR1 is SGHDN and CDR2 is FVKESK. Trimming shortened V by 3 bases and J by 11 bases, and 11 bases separated the two germline ends. The CDR3 has 12 residues. CDR3 amino acids: CASSHWTIKQFF. CDR3 sequence (DNA): TGTGCCAGCAGCCATTGGACTATAAAGCAGTTCTTC.

The chain employs TRBV6-5 and TRBJ2-7, with a weak D call TRBD1 (5 bases). In germline, CDR1 is MNHEY, CDR2 SVGAGI. V dropped 0 bases and J dropped 3 bases, with 12 bases sitting between them. The CDR3 length is 15 residues. The CDR3 sequence is CASSYSDSPNYEQYF. The CDR3 nucleotides are TGTGCCAGCAGTTACTCCGACAGTCCCAACTACGAGCAGTACTTC.

With respect to this clone: Additional DNA sequences in this sample encode the identical CDR3. J is TRBJ2-1 and V is TRBV5-1; 10 bases line up with TRBD2. V dropped 2 bases and J dropped 7; count of bases not matched to a gene: 3. This CDR3 is 14 amino acids long. Per germline, CDR1 SGHRS and CDR2 YFSETQ. The CDR3 DNA is TGCGCCAGCAGCTTCCTAGCGGGAGTGAATGAGCAGTTCTTC. It translates to CASSFLAGVNEQFF.

The rearrangement uses TRBV5-1 and TRBJ1-5; D is perhaps TRBD1 (5 bases). CDR1 is SGHRS, CDR2 YFSETQ, per germline. The CDR3 covers 15 residues. V lost 3 bases and J 4 bases, leaving 14 bases between the germline ends. The CDR3 DNA reads as TGCGCCAGCAGCTGGTCCGGGACTGAAAATCAGCCCCAGCATTTT. Translating gives CASSWSGTENQPQHF.

In nucleotides, the CDR3 is TGTGCCACCGCGTGGGGGGGCATGACACCCCTCCACTTT. It yields the protein CATAWGGMTPLHF. J is TRBJ1-6 and V is TRBV15; tentative D call: TRBD1 (6 bases). Trimming removed 8 bases from V and 11 bases from J, with 16 bases in between. CDR1 and CDR2 from the germline V gene are LNHNV and YYDKDF (reference sequence). The CDR3 extends over 13 amino acids.

This sequence joins TRBV5-8 and TRBJ1-4; D might be TRBD1 (5 bases). Trimming pared 4 bases from V and 7 bases from J, leaving 17 bases between. This CDR3 is built from 15 residues. Germline CDR1 reads SGHTS; CDR2 reads YDEGEE. The CDR3, as DNA: TGTGCCAGCAGCCGCGGGGCCGGGGGTACTGAAAAACTGTTTTTT. Protein: CASSRGAGGTEKLFF. Looking up the rest from reference TRBV5-8 and TRBJ1-4 gives the full variable domain: EAGVTQSPTHLIKTRGQQATLRCSPISGHTSVYWYQQALGLGLQFLLWYDEGEERNRGNFPPRFSGRQFPNYSSELNVNALELEDSALYLCASSRGAGGTEKLFFGSGTQLSVL.

This chain uses TRBV6-1 with TRBJ2-3; no clear D. This CDR3 is 14 amino acids long. V was clipped by 7 bases and J by 0 bases, with 11 bases between them. From germline, CDR1 is MNHNS and CDR2 SASEGT. CDR3 nucleotides: TGTGCCAGCACCGACTTTGGTAGCACAGATACGCAGTATTTT. Translated, it gives CASTDFGSTDTQYF.

This clone appeared once. The genes are TRBV5-1 and TRBJ1-3, with a weak D call TRBD1 (5 bases). The CDR3 runs 15 residues. Germline CDR1 reads SGHRS; CDR2 reads YFSETQ. Trimming pared 3 bases from V and 1 base from J, leaving 11 bases between. The CDR3 spells CASSSQSGSGNTIYF. The CDR3 DNA follows: TGCGCCAGCAGCTCCCAATCAGGGTCTGGAAACACCATATATTTT.